Sequencing of this T cell receptor (beta chain) was carried out in a study of PD-L1 blockade in urothelial cancer. Whole-study context: Patients' histories included 0 to 3 prior chemotherapy regimens. The researchers analyzed blood 3 weeks (second dose) and 6 weeks after treatment start. Median blood clonality was around 0.086, with 75,000 to 90,000 unique TCRs.

TCRdb's copy holds only in-frame clones and misses some; the assay was immunoSEQ multiplex PCR. The data show under 55,000 clones, with approximately 87% seen just once and 5.5% to 7% held by the top ten. The CDR3 has 15 amino acids. Germline loops: CDR1 MDHEN, CDR2 SYDVKM. The V gene lost 4 bases and the J gene lost 0 bases, with 13 bases spanning the gap. The chain joins TRBV28 to TRBJ2-7, with D possibly matching TRBD2 (6 bases). Sequencing used PBMCs, obtained around atezolizumab (anti-PD-L1) treatment. The sequence came from a man aged 40-55 years with urothelial cancer. The DNA for the CDR3 is TGTGCCAGCAGTTCCCCTTGGGGGGTCTCCTACGAGCAGTACTTC. Translated, it gives CASSSPWGVSYEQYF. Supplemented by reference TRBV28 and TRBJ2-7, the full variable domain reads DVKVTQSSRYLVKRTGEKVFLECVQDMDHENMFWYRQDPGLGLRLIYFSYDVKMKEKGDIPEGYSVSREKKERFSLILESASTNQTSMYLCASSSPWGVSYEQYFGPGTRLTVT.